The 22 T cell receptor beta chains in this list originate from one sample, sequenced in a study of CD8 T cells in Susac syndrome (dated by TCRdb to between 2018 and 2020). Libraries were prepared through the immunoSEQ multiplex PCR assay. RNA was extracted using the RNeasy kit, and about 0.45 to 1 ug of the RNA was reverse transcribed with random hexamers. TCRdb reworked the public reads: Q25 trimming with fastp, MiXCR clone assembly, productive beta chains retained. One record per CDR3 amino acid sequence lists the most common genes and DNA. The sample includes tens of thousands of distinct CDR3 sequences, with approximately 92% observed a single time. The top ten constitute around 0.41% of the sample. The specimen was CD8+ T cells from PBMCs. Source of these receptors: a human donor in good health.

The chain carries TRBV7-9 and TRBJ2-2; D might be TRBD2 (5 bases). Germline V gives CDR1 SEHNR, CDR2 FQNEAQ (reference sequence). The CDR3 is made up of 17 amino acids. Trimming shortened V by 5 bases and J by 3 bases, and 19 bases separated the two germline ends. Here the CDR3 reads CASSPDRSARDTGELFF. CDR3 bases: TGTGCCAGCAGCCCTGACCGGAGCGCGCGGGACACCGGGGAGCTGTTTTTT.

The V and J genes are TRBV12-3 or TRBV12-4 and TRBJ1-5; TRBD1 matches 12 bases. Trimming cost V 6 bases and J 6 bases; bases outside gene matches: 6. The CDR3 is 15 residues long. In nucleotides, the CDR3 is TGTGCCAGCAGGCAGGGACAGGGGGCGGGTCAGCCCCAGCATTTT. Translated, it gives CASRQGQGAGQPQHF.

The chain combines TRBV4-3 with TRBJ1-2; D unresolved. Germline-derived CDR1 and CDR2 are LGHNA and YSLEER. CDR3 length: 13 residues. Trimming removed 0 bases from V and 7 bases from J, with 9 bases in between. Here the CDR3 DNA reads TGCGCCAGCAGCCAAGAAGACGGGTTTGGCTACACCTTC. Its translation is CASSQEDGFGYTF.

V and J are TRBV20-1 and TRBJ2-1; 8 positions match TRBD2. V shed 5 bases and J 0 bases; nucleotides not matched to a gene: 6. The V gene's germline CDR1 is DFQATT and CDR2 SNEGSKA (reference sequence). This CDR3 contains 15 residues. The CDR3 DNA follows: TGCAGTGCTCCTATAGCGGGGAGCTCCTACAATGAGCAGTTCTTC. Translating it yields CSAPIAGSSYNEQFF.

V gene TRBV6-2 or TRBV6-3 combines with J gene TRBJ2-7; TRBD2 matches 9 bases. In germline, CDR1 is MNHEY, CDR2 SVGEGT. CDR3 length equals 15 residues. Trimming at V came to 6 bases and at J to 2 bases, leaving 8 bases not matched to a gene. The CDR3 is CASSPTSGRTYEQYF. CDR3 in DNA: TGTGCCAGCAGCCCAACTAGCGGGCGTACCTACGAGCAGTACTTC.

V usage is TRBV20-1 and J usage is TRBJ2-7, with 9 bases that match TRBD1. The V gene's germline CDR1 is DFQATT and CDR2 SNEGSKA (reference sequence). The CDR3 covers 15 residues. V shed 0 bases and J 7 bases; nucleotides not matched to a gene: 10. CDR3 region: CSARDLGQGSSEQYF. In DNA form, the CDR3 reads TGCAGTGCTAGAGATCTAGGACAGGGGTCGTCTGAGCAGTACTTC.

The chain's CDR3 is CASSEFIGPQHF. In DNA, the CDR3 is TGTGCCAGCAGCGAGTTTATAGGGCCCCAGCATTTT. This rearrangement joins TRBV7-9 to TRBJ1-5; D gene unclear. The CDR3 runs 12 residues. Trimming removed 5 bases from V and 9 bases from J, with 11 bases in between. Germline lookup yields CDR1 SEHNR and CDR2 FQNEAQ (reference sequence).

This clonotype was recorded only once. The rearrangement uses TRBV7-9 and TRBJ2-1; D is uncertain. V was trimmed by 5 bases and J by 10 bases, leaving 12 bases between them. The CDR3 runs to 12 residues. Germline loops: CDR1 SEHNR, CDR2 FQNEAQ (reference sequence). The CDR3 spells CASSRELLEQFF. The DNA for the CDR3 is TGTGCCAGCAGCCGTGAGCTTCTCGAGCAGTTCTTC.

The J gene is TRBJ1-5, the V gene TRBV7-9; possible D gene TRBD1, 6 bases. CDR3 length: 15 residues. Trimming cost V 4 bases and J 4 bases, with 14 bases left between them. Looked up from germline, CDR1 is SEHNR and CDR2 is FQNEAQ (reference sequence). For the CDR3, the DNA is TGTGCCAGCAGCTCCACAGGGTTGTGGAATCAGCCCCAGCATTTT. Residues: CASSSTGLWNQPQHF.

The genes are TRBV10-3 and TRBJ2-1; D unclear. Deletions cut 10 bases from V and 10 bases from J, with 11 bases between. Germline values: CDR1 ENHRY, CDR2 SYGVKD. The CDR3 has 10 amino acids. The CDR3 here is CATQAGEQFF. CDR3 in DNA: TGTGCCACGCAAGCTGGCGAGCAGTTCTTC.

V and J are TRBV29-1 and TRBJ2-7; no definite D call. The germline V gene encodes CDR1 SQVTM and CDR2 ANQGSEA. Deletions cut 7 bases from V and 11 bases from J, with 15 bases between. The CDR3 is 10 amino acids. CDR3 DNA: TGCAGCGACCAATCAACGGTCGAGTACTTC. The encoded protein is CSDQSTVEYF.

This chain connects TRBV7-6 to TRBJ2-3; D is possibly TRBD1 (8 bases). Trimming stripped 2 bases from V and 4 bases from J, with 13 bases between. This CDR3 comprises 15 residues. Germline CDR1 reads SGHVS; CDR2 reads FNYEAQ. This CDR3 is CASSLNRGGADTQYF. The CDR3, as DNA: TGTGCCAGCAGCTTAAACAGGGGGGGCGCAGATACGCAGTATTTT.

This rearrangement joins TRBV2 to TRBJ2-7, with 10 nucleotides matching TRBD2. CDR1 and CDR2 (germline): SNHLY, FYNNEI. The CDR3 contains 18 residues. The V gene end was trimmed by 1 base and the J gene end by 2 bases; junction bases not matched to a gene: 11. The CDR3 sequence is CASSEGASGGKPTYEQYF. Here the CDR3 DNA reads TGTGCCAGCAGTGAAGGGGCTAGCGGGGGCAAACCGACCTACGAGCAGTACTTC.

This CDR3 is CASSLVAQARHGYTF. CDR3 sequence (DNA): TGTGCCAGCTCACTCGTTGCCCAGGCCAGGCATGGCTACACCTTC. V and J are TRBV18 and TRBJ1-2; no clear D. The CDR3 spans 15 residues. The germline CDR1 and CDR2 sequences are KGHSH and LQKENI. V was pared by 4 bases and J by 6 bases, with 18 bases between.

V and J are TRBV7-2 and TRBJ2-1; a weak D match, TRBD1 (6 bases). The CDR3 covers 15 residues. Germline values: CDR1 SGHTA, CDR2 FQGNSA. V was trimmed by 3 bases and J by 9 bases, leaving 18 bases between them. The CDR3 DNA sequence: TGTGCCAGCAGCTTCAGTGACAGGAGTATTAGTGAGCAGTTCTTC. Protein: CASSFSDRSISEQFF.

This clonotype was counted between two and nine times. This sequence joins TRBV5-1 and TRBJ2-2, with D perhaps matching TRBD2 (6 bases). CDR1 and CDR2 from the germline V gene are SGHRS and YFSETQ. CDR3 size: 16 residues. The V and J ends lost 0 bases and 2 bases respectively, with 11 bases between them. CDR3 nucleotide sequence: TGCGCCAGCAGCTTGGACGGCGGGAAAAACACCGGGGAGCTGTTTTTT. This gives the protein CASSLDGGKNTGELFF.

This rearrangement joins TRBV5-5 to TRBJ2-7, with 9 bases identical to TRBD2. V was pared by 3 bases and J by 4 bases, with 5 bases of the junction left unmatched. CDR1 SGHKS and CDR2 YYEKEE come from the germline V gene (reference sequence). The CDR3 runs 14 residues. The DNA of the CDR3 is TGTGCCAGCAGCTCCGGGACTAGCACGTACGAGCAGTACTTC. Translating gives CASSSGTSTYEQYF.

This CDR3 is CAWRILRVSDEQYF. The CDR3 DNA reads TGTGCCTGGAGGATTTTACGGGTGTCGGACGAGCAGTACTTC. The V gene is TRBV30, the J gene TRBJ2-7, with no clear D. The CDR3 consists of 14 residues. Germline CDR1 and CDR2: GTSNPN and SVGIG (reference sequence). V lost 3 bases and J lost 5, with 17 bases in between.

A single count supports this clonotype. The rearrangement links TRBV4-1 to TRBJ2-7; either TRBD1 or TRBD2 may supply D (5 bases each). Germline assignment: CDR1 MGHRA and CDR2 YSYEKL. The CDR3 totals 14 residues. The ends were cut back, 3 bases at V and 1 base at J, with 10 bases in the middle. CDR3 amino acids: CASSQGVPSYEQYF. In nucleotides, the CDR3 is TGCGCCAGCAGCCAGGGGGTCCCATCCTACGAGCAGTACTTC.

The J gene is TRBJ2-7, the V gene TRBV10-3, with D unclear. Trimming pared 3 bases from V and 4 bases from J, leaving 13 bases between. The CDR3 is 14 residues long. CDR1 and CDR2 (germline): ENHRY, SYGVKD. The CDR3 nucleotides read TGTGCCATCAGTGATCCCCCAGGAACGTACGAGCAGTACTTC. Amino acid sequence: CAISDPPGTYEQYF.

This sequence joins TRBV3-1 and TRBJ2-1; D is unresolved. Germline V gives CDR1 LGHDT, CDR2 YNNKEL (reference sequence). The CDR3 has 16 amino acids. Trimming took 1 base from V and 2 from J, leaving 12 bases between them. CDR3 nucleotide sequence: TGTGCCAGCAGCCAAGTCGGCGGCTTAACCTACAATGAGCAGTTCTTC. Residues: CASSQVGGLTYNEQFF.

In DNA form, the CDR3 reads TGTGCCAGCAAGGTACAGCCTAGCACAGATACGCAGTATTTT. Amino acid sequence: CASKVQPSTDTQYF. This chain links TRBV7-9 with TRBJ2-3; D not resolved. From germline, CDR1 is SEHNR and CDR2 FQNEAQ (reference sequence). The ends were cut back, 7 bases at V and 0 bases at J, with 11 bases in the middle. CDR3 length: 14 amino acids. Full variable domain (missing parts from reference TRBV7-9 and TRBJ2-3): DTGVSQNPRHKITKRGQNVTFRCDPISEHNRLYWYRQTLGQGPEFLTYFQNEAQLEKSRLLSDRFSAERPKGSFSTLEIQRTEQGDSAMYLCASKVQPSTDTQYFGPGTRLTVL.